Listed below are T cell receptor beta chains from one sample, sequenced in a study of identical twins. TCRdb re-derived calls from the 5' RACE reads in MiXCR, one entry per CDR3 protein. Of 1,800,000 or so distinct CDR3 sequences in the sample, more than 30% were seen once. What was sequenced was cord blood. These receptors came from a newborn girl in good health. Each CDR3 is given without its conserved first and last residue. Each record gives: V gene, J gene, CDR3 protein.

V gene: TRBV27; J gene: TRBJ2-3; CDR3 protein: ASIWGDTQY
V gene: TRBV6-6; J gene: TRBJ1-2; CDR3 protein: ASSYSGTGSYGYT
V gene: TRBV29-1; J gene: TRBJ2-2; CDR3 protein: SVDPRQGAGELF
V gene: TRBV4-1; J gene: TRBJ1-1; CDR3 protein: ASSQERGRMNTEAF
V gene: TRBV29-1; J gene: TRBJ2-3; CDR3 protein: SVKPATDTQY
V gene: TRBV6-1; J gene: TRBJ1-2; CDR3 protein: ANSEYRAYGYT
V gene: TRBV12-3/TRBV12-4; J gene: TRBJ1-2; CDR3 protein: ASSFVEGAGGYT
V gene: TRBV28; J gene: TRBJ2-3; CDR3 protein: ASSFWDLGDTQY
V gene: TRBV18; J gene: TRBJ2-2; CDR3 protein: ASSPTTGSNTGELF
V gene: TRBV20-1; J gene: TRBJ1-2; CDR3 protein: SARGSTINYGYT
V gene: TRBV5-1; J gene: TRBJ2-1; CDR3 protein: ASRLVIANEQF
V gene: TRBV4-1; J gene: TRBJ1-5; CDR3 protein: ASSQEWTTSNQPQH
V gene: TRBV3-1; J gene: TRBJ1-2; CDR3 protein: ASSQDRNHGYT
V gene: TRBV3-1; J gene: TRBJ1-2; CDR3 protein: ASSQRHYGYT
V gene: TRBV3-1; J gene: TRBJ2-3; CDR3 protein: ASSPLAGPSTDTQY
V gene: TRBV12-3/TRBV12-4; J gene: TRBJ2-3; CDR3 protein: ASSRDRSDTQY
V gene: TRBV25-1; J gene: TRBJ2-1; CDR3 protein: ASSASAGPYNEQF
V gene: TRBV4-2; J gene: TRBJ1-2; CDR3 protein: ASSQFAGSTPYNYGYT
V gene: TRBV6-5; J gene: TRBJ2-3; CDR3 protein: ASSYSGGRTDTQY
V gene: TRBV20-1; J gene: TRBJ2-1; CDR3 protein: SASATRGASEQF
V gene: TRBV4-1; J gene: TRBJ2-5; CDR3 protein: ASSQRNPIPPQETQY
V gene: TRBV12-3/TRBV12-4; J gene: .; CDR3 protein: ASSFRGIETQY
V gene: TRBV11-1; J gene: TRBJ2-1; CDR3 protein: ASSLNTFAYNEQF
V gene: TRBV19; J gene: TRBJ1-2; CDR3 protein: ASSIVWARVTNYGYT
V gene: TRBV7-9; J gene: TRBJ2-7; CDR3 protein: ASSMTAYERY
V gene: TRBV4-1; J gene: TRBJ1-4; CDR3 protein: ASSQEGRFNEKLF
V gene: TRBV7-9; J gene: .; CDR3 protein: ASSTFGGSSYNEQY
V gene: TRBV29-1; J gene: TRBJ2-1; CDR3 protein: SAARQTSYNEQF
V gene: TRBV7-2; J gene: TRBJ1-6; CDR3 protein: ASNFLSGTGVSPLH
V gene: TRBV10-3; J gene: TRBJ2-7; CDR3 protein: AISTGPSHEQY
V gene: TRBV2; J gene: TRBJ1-4; CDR3 protein: ASSDEGAGEKLF
V gene: TRBV6-1; J gene: TRBJ1-2; CDR3 protein: ASSEERRRDRGYLSYGYT
V gene: TRBV5-1; J gene: TRBJ1-5; CDR3 protein: ASSLGHGQPQH
V gene: TRBV2; J gene: TRBJ2-7; CDR3 protein: AGRGPTLSSYEQY
V gene: TRBV20-1; J gene: TRBJ2-2; CDR3 protein: SAEGSGSYAGELF
V gene: TRBV6-6; J gene: TRBJ2-3; CDR3 protein: ASSTGFYGDTQY
V gene: TRBV5-1; J gene: TRBJ1-5; CDR3 protein: ASSLDGEDNQPQH
V gene: TRBV20-1; J gene: TRBJ2-7; CDR3 protein: SASTGWGSYEQY
V gene: TRBV11-2; J gene: TRBJ1-2; CDR3 protein: ASSHRVGYT
V gene: TRBV28; J gene: TRBJ2-1; CDR3 protein: ASSFWGSSYNEQF
V gene: TRBV20-1; J gene: TRBJ1-2; CDR3 protein: SAPTILGDRGRYGYT
V gene: TRBV6-5; J gene: TRBJ1-6; CDR3 protein: ASSRDSSGTPLH
V gene: TRBV28; J gene: TRBJ2-1; CDR3 protein: ASSLELAGARREQF
V gene: TRBV28; J gene: TRBJ2-3; CDR3 protein: ASSLTGLGYPFTDTQY
V gene: TRBV4-2; J gene: TRBJ1-5; CDR3 protein: ASSQVTTRGNQPQH
V gene: TRBV27; J gene: .; CDR3 protein: ASSWGSRRYEQY
V gene: TRBV5-1; J gene: TRBJ2-5; CDR3 protein: ASSWGGSLLWETQY
V gene: TRBV10-3; J gene: .; CDR3 protein: AISGEAYEQY
V gene: TRBV3-1; J gene: TRBJ1-2; CDR3 protein: ASSRAGPWGVYGYT
V gene: TRBV4-1; J gene: .; CDR3 protein: ASSQRVTGRETQY
V gene: TRBV6-5; J gene: TRBJ1-4; CDR3 protein: ASTKPDRGNEKLF
V gene: TRBV6-6; J gene: TRBJ2-4; CDR3 protein: ASRLGQGENIQY
V gene: TRBV7-9; J gene: TRBJ2-1; CDR3 protein: ASSFLTRAHNEQF
V gene: TRBV6-6; J gene: TRBJ2-3; CDR3 protein: ATTSILGPADTQY
V gene: TRBV6-1; J gene: TRBJ1-5; CDR3 protein: ASSTGEGLYQPQH
V gene: TRBV27; J gene: TRBJ2-7; CDR3 protein: ASSFWGDTYEQY
V gene: TRBV9; J gene: TRBJ2-1; CDR3 protein: ASSVVPVGSYNEQF
V gene: TRBV6-2/TRBV6-3; J gene: TRBJ1-2; CDR3 protein: ASRNSVGADYGYT
V gene: TRBV24-1; J gene: TRBJ2-3; CDR3 protein: AISSRRPDTQY